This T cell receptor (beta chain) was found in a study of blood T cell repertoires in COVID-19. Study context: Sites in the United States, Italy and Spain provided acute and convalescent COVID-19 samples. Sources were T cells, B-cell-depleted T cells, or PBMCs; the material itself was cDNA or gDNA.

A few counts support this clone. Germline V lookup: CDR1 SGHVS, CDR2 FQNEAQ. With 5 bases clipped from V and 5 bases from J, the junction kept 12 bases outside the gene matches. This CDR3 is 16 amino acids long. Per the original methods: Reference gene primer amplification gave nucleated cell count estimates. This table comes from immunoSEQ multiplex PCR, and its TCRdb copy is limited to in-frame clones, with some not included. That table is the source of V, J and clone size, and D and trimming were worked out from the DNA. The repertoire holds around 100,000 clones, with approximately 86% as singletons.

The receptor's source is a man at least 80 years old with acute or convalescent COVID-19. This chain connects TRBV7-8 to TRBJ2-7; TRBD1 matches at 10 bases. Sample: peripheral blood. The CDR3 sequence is CASSHVPPGQGNEQYF. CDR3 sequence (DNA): TGTGCCAGCAGCCACGTACCACCGGGACAGGGGAACGAGCAGTACTTC. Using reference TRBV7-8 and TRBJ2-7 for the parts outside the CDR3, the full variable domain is GAGVSQSPRYKVAKRGQDVALRCDPISGHVSLFWYQQALGQGPEFLTYFQNEAQLDKSGLPSDRFFAERPEGSVSTLKIQRTQQEDSAVYLCASSHVPPGQGNEQYFGPGTRLTVT.